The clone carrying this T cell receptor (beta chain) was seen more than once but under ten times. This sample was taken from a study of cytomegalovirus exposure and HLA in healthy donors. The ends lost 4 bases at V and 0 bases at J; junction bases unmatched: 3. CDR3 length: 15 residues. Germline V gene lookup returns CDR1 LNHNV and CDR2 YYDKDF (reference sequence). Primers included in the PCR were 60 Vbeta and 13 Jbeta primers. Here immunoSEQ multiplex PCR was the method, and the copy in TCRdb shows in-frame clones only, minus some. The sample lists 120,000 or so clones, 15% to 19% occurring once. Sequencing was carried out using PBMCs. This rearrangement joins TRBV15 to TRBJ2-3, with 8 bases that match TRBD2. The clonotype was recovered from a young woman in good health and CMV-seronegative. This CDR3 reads CATSNIAGSTDTQYF. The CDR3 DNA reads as TGTGCCACCAGCAACATAGCGGGAAGCACAGATACGCAGTATTTT.